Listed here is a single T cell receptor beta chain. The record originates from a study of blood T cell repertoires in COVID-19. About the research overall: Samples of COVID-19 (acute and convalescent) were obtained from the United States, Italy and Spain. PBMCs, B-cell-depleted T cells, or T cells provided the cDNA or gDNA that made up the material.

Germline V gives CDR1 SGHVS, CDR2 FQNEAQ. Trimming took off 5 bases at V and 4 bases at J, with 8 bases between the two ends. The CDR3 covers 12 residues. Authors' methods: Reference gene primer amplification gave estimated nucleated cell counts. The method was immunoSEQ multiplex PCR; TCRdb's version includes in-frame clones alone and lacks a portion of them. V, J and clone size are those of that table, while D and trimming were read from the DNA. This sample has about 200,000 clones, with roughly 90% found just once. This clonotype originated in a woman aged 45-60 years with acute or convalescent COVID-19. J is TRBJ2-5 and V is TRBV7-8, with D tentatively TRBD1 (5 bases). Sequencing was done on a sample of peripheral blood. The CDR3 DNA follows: TGTGCCAGCAGCCGGACACGAGAGACCCAGTACTTC. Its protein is CASSRTRETQYF.